The 30 T cell receptor beta chains listed next were all sequenced from one sample in a study of shared clonotypes between healthy human individuals. Some clones are missing from TCRdb's copy, which holds only in-frame ones; the method was immunoSEQ multiplex PCR. The sample shows some 2.3 million clones, approximately 93% of them seen only once. The material sequenced was naive CD4+ T cells from PBMCs. The subset here: CD45RA+ positively selected. The origin of the receptors is a man aged 18 to 30 in good health. Some clones in this sample may be carry-over from other donors' samples.

Comment on this clone: The same CDR3 arises from other DNA sequences in this sample as well. CDR3 nucleotides: TGTGCCAGCAGGCAGGGGGGGGAGACCCAGTACTTC. Its translation: CASRQGGETQYF. The V gene is TRBV28, the J gene TRBJ2-5; D may match TRBD1 or TRBD2 (7 bases each). This CDR3 is built from 12 residues. Germline assignment: CDR1 MDHEN and CDR2 SYDVKM. Trimming shortened V by 6 bases and J by 5 bases, and 10 bases separated the two germline ends. The full variable domain, its missing parts supplied by reference TRBV28 and TRBJ2-5, is DVKVTQSSRYLVKRTGEKVFLECVQDMDHENMFWYRQDPGLGLRLIYFSYDVKMKEKGDIPEGYSVSREKKERFSLILESASTNQTSMYLCASRQGGETQYFGPGTRLLVL.

The chain recombines TRBV13 with TRBJ2-3, with D maybe TRBD1 (6 bases). V was pared by 7 bases and J by 0 bases, with 20 bases between. The CDR3 is 17 residues long. Germline V lookup: CDR1 PRHDT, CDR2 FYEKMQ (reference sequence). The CDR3 here is CASTTPLQGHSTDTQYF. CDR3 DNA sequence: TGTGCCAGCACCACGCCCCTACAGGGACATAGCACAGATACGCAGTATTTT.

This chain connects TRBV7-2 to TRBJ1-2; 7 nucleotides align to TRBD1. The CDR3 runs 14 residues. With 7 bases clipped from V and 3 bases from J, the junction kept 8 bases outside the gene matches. Germline-derived CDR1 and CDR2 are SGHTA and FQGNSA. In DNA form, the CDR3 reads TGTGCCAGCAACCACCCCGGGACAGACTATGGCTACACCTTC. It yields the protein CASNHPGTDYGYTF.

The gene calls are TRBV30 and TRBJ2-7, with D perhaps given as TRBD1 or TRBD2 (6 bases each). Germline V gene sequence: CDR1 GTSNPN, CDR2 SVGIG (reference sequence). V was cut by 0 bases and J by 5 bases, with 17 bases left in between. The CDR3 runs to 15 residues. The CDR3 sequence is CAWSVLGGPPNEQYF. DNA for the CDR3: TGTGCCTGGAGTGTACTGGGGGGCCCCCCCAACGAGCAGTACTTC.

The chain couples TRBV7-2 to TRBJ1-2; D ambiguous. The V gene's germline CDR1 is SGHTA and CDR2 FQGNSA. The V gene lost 7 bases and the J gene lost 4 bases, with 19 bases spanning the gap. The CDR3 spans 15 residues. CDR3 amino acids: CASKIEVISFYGYTF. CDR3 DNA sequence: TGTGCCAGCAAAATAGAGGTGATTAGTTTCTATGGCTACACCTTC.

Concerning this clone itself: One end of the junction does not line up with germline, which may come from a read error. The rearrangement links TRBV4-2 to TRBJ2-3, with 9 bases identical to TRBD2. CDR1 and CDR2 (germline): LGHNA, YNFKEQ. The CDR3 length is 15 residues. The CDR3 is CASSHYSGSKDTQYF. CDR3 DNA sequence: TGTGCCAGCAGCCACTATAGCGGGAGCAAAGATACGCAGTATTTT.

V gene TRBV4-1 combines with J gene TRBJ1-2, with D uncertain. V lost 0 bases, J lost 9 bases, and 20 bases lay in between. There are 16 residues in the CDR3. Germline V gene data show CDR1 as MGHRA and CDR2 as YSYEKL. The CDR3 bases are TGCGCCAGCAGCCAAGATCAGCGGGGTCTACCCAAGAGCTACACCTTC. This sequence encodes CASSQDQRGLPKSYTF.

The chain recombines TRBV5-4 with TRBJ2-3; 10 nucleotides match TRBD2. The trim removed 4 bases at V and 1 base at J, leaving 3 bases unmatched. There are 15 residues in the CDR3. CDR1 and CDR2 (germline): SGHNT, YYREEE (reference sequence). The CDR3 nucleotides are TGTGCCAGCAGCGTAAGCGGGAGGGGCACAGATACGCAGTATTTT. Translated, it gives CASSVSGRGTDTQYF.

This chain joins TRBV7-3 and TRBJ2-5; 8 nucleotides agree with TRBD1. This CDR3 has 16 residues. V was clipped by 5 bases and J by 3 bases; unmatched bases: 11. Germline lookup yields CDR1 SGHTA and CDR2 FQGTGA. The CDR3 DNA reads as TGTGCCAGCAGCGTACCTCAGGGGGCGTTGGAAGAGACCCAGTACTTC. It yields the protein CASSVPQGALEETQYF. Looking up the rest from reference TRBV7-3 and TRBJ2-5 gives the full variable domain: GAGVSQTPSNKVTEKGKYVELRCDPISGHTALYWYRQSLGQGPEFLIYFQGTGAADDSGLPNDRFFAVRPEGSVSTLKIQRTERGDSAVYLCASSVPQGALEETQYFGPGTRLLVL.

J is TRBJ1-1 and V is TRBV18; D is uncertain. The CDR3 extends over 14 amino acids. V lost 1 base and J 1 base, leaving 7 bases between the germline ends. The germline V gene encodes CDR1 KGHSH and CDR2 LQKENI. CDR3 residues: CASSPLSANTEAFF. In DNA form, the CDR3 reads TGTGCCAGCTCACCACTATCAGCGAACACTGAAGCTTTCTTT.

This clone has just one count. The chain carries TRBV28 and TRBJ1-2; D is perhaps TRBD1 (6 bases). V lost 6 bases, J lost 8 bases, and 13 bases lay in between. The germline CDR1 and CDR2 sequences are MDHEN and SYDVKM. The CDR3 runs to 12 residues. DNA of the CDR3: TGTGCCAGCAGATATAACAGGGTCGGCTACACCTTC. It specifies CASRYNRVGYTF.

V gene TRBV9 combines with J gene TRBJ1-2; D remains ambiguous. V gave up 4 bases and J gave up 5 bases, with 18 bases separating them. The CDR3 has 15 residues. In germline, CDR1 is SGDLS, CDR2 YYNGEE. The CDR3 nucleotides read TGTGCCAGCAGCTGGTACGGGGAGACGGGTTATGGCTACACCTTC. Protein sequence: CASSWYGETGYGYTF.

A single count supports this clone. This rearrangement joins TRBV4-3 to TRBJ2-7; D may correspond to TRBD1 or TRBD2 (6 bases each). The V and J ends lost 0 bases and 4 bases respectively, with 19 bases between them. This CDR3 region has 17 residues. Germline values: CDR1 LGHNA, CDR2 YSLEER. The CDR3 coding sequence is TGCGCCAGCAGCCAAGATCGGGGGCCAACGAGGGAATACGAGCAGTACTTC. It is translated as CASSQDRGPTREYEQYF.

The chain couples TRBV25-1 to TRBJ2-3; no clear D gene. Germline V CDR1 and CDR2: MGHDK, SYGVNS. Deletions cut 2 bases from V and 3 bases from J, with 18 bases between. This CDR3 spans 17 amino acids. CDR3 amino acids: CASSEISTGRGTDTQYF. The DNA of the CDR3 is TGTGCCAGCAGTGAAATATCAACTGGCCGCGGAACAGATACGCAGTATTTT. Full variable domain (rest looked up from reference TRBV25-1 and TRBJ2-3): EADIYQTPRYLVIGTGKKITLECSQTMGHDKMYWYQQDPGMELHLIHYSYGVNSTEKGDLSSESTVSRIRTEHFPLTLESARPSHTSQYLCASSEISTGRGTDTQYFGPGTRLTVL.

The chain carries TRBV19 and TRBJ2-1; 14 nucleotides agree with TRBD2. Trimming took 5 bases from V and 3 from J; bases not matched to a gene: 6. The CDR3 sequence is 17 residues long. Germline V gives CDR1 LNHDA, CDR2 SQIVND (reference sequence). The CDR3 sequence: CASSLWTSGRHYNEQFF. The CDR3 nucleotides are TGTGCCAGTAGTCTCTGGACTAGCGGGAGGCACTACAATGAGCAGTTCTTC.

The V and J genes are TRBV30 and TRBJ2-5; 13 nucleotides align to TRBD2. CDR1 and CDR2 from the germline V gene are GTSNPN and SVGIG (reference sequence). With 3 bases clipped from V and 2 bases from J, the junction kept 9 bases outside the gene matches. This CDR3 contains 17 residues. For the CDR3, the DNA is TGTGCCTGGAGCACCTGGACTAGCGGGGGTAGTCAAGAGACCCAGTACTTC. Encoded protein: CAWSTWTSGGSQETQYF.

This chain joins TRBV28 and TRBJ2-2; 10 bases line up with TRBD2. The CDR3 runs 15 residues. V was clipped by 6 bases and J by 5 bases; unmatched bases: 6. Germline loops: CDR1 MDHEN, CDR2 SYDVKM. The CDR3 reads CASSSSGLATGELFF. CDR3 in DNA: TGTGCCAGCAGCTCCTCGGGACTAGCGACCGGGGAGCTGTTTTTT.

This sequence joins TRBV2 and TRBJ1-1; TRBD1 might be the D (5 bases). With 7 bases removed from V and 7 bases from J, the gap between germline ends came to 10 bases. Germline V CDR1 and CDR2: SNHLY, FYNNEI. This CDR3 spans 11 amino acids. The CDR3 DNA reads TGTGCCAGCATCAGGGCCTATGAAGCTTTCTTT. Its translation is CASIRAYEAFF. The entire variable domain, with the rest obtained from reference TRBV2 and TRBJ1-1, is as follows: EPEVTQTPSHQVTQMGQEVILRCVPISNHLYFYWYRQILGQKVEFLVSFYNNEISEKSEIFDDQFSVERPDGSNFTLKIRSTKLEDSAMYFCASIRAYEAFFGQGTRLTVV.

The chain uses TRBV19 and TRBJ2-1, with D perhaps matching TRBD1 (5 bases). Trimming cost V 10 bases and J 16 bases, with 11 bases left between them. The CDR3 sequence is 8 residues long. Germline V lookup: CDR1 LNHDA, CDR2 SQIVND (reference sequence). The CDR3 spells CAMTEEFF. Here the CDR3 DNA reads TGTGCCATGACAGAAGAATTCTTC.

CDR3 nucleotide sequence: TGCAGCGTTCGTGGGTGGGGCACAGATACGCAGTATTTT. It translates to CSVRGWGTDTQYF. V and J are TRBV29-1 and TRBJ2-3, with unresolved D. The CDR3 consists of 13 residues. The germline V and J ends were trimmed by 5 bases and 1 base, with 10 bases remaining between them. Germline-derived CDR1 and CDR2 are SQVTM and ANQGSEA.

V is TRBV7-9 and J is TRBJ1-1; D is uncertain. Deletions cut 1 base from V and 0 bases from J, with 6 bases between. The germline V gene has CDR1 SEHNR and CDR2 FQNEAQ (reference sequence). This CDR3 is built from 14 residues. DNA of the CDR3: TGTGCCAGCAGCTTAGATCGGATGAACACTGAAGCTTTCTTT. It codes for CASSLDRMNTEAFF.

The chain is built from TRBV27 and TRBJ2-7; 10 nucleotides align to TRBD1. The germline V gene encodes CDR1 MNHEY and CDR2 SMNVEV (reference sequence). This CDR3 comprises 15 residues. V shed 6 bases, J shed 0 bases, and the junction held 5 bases outside the gene matches. The CDR3 DNA is TGTGCCAGCAGACGGGGACAGGGGCTCTCCTACGAGCAGTACTTC. Amino acid sequence: CASRRGQGLSYEQYF.

This clone was seen only once. The chain links TRBV28 to TRBJ2-7; possibly TRBD1 for D (6 bases). Trimming shortened V by 6 bases and J by 12 bases, and 18 bases separated the two germline ends. Looked up from germline, CDR1 is MDHEN and CDR2 is SYDVKM. The CDR3 runs 12 residues. This chain's CDR3 is CASRATTGWGYF. The CDR3 DNA reads TGTGCCAGCAGAGCCACTACAGGGTGGGGGTACTTC.

The chain is built from TRBV9 and TRBJ2-2; 11 bases line up with TRBD2. The germline V gene encodes CDR1 SGDLS and CDR2 YYNGEE. V lost 1 base and J lost 6; bases outside the gene matches: 5. CDR3 length: 16 amino acids. The chain's CDR3 is CASSVISGRAAGELFF. In DNA, the CDR3 is TGTGCCAGCAGCGTAATTAGCGGGAGGGCCGCCGGGGAGCTGTTTTTT.

The gene calls are TRBV5-1 and TRBJ2-7, with TRBD2 identical over 7 bases. The junction had 3 bases not matched to a gene; V was cut back by 0 bases and J by 3 bases. The CDR3 extends over 14 amino acids. Germline values: CDR1 SGHRS, CDR2 YFSETQ. CDR3 protein: CASSLGGGGYEQYF. CDR3 nucleotide sequence: TGCGCCAGCAGCTTGGGTGGCGGGGGCTACGAGCAGTACTTC.

The chain employs TRBV7-3 and TRBJ2-7; D possibly corresponds to TRBD2 (6 bases). Germline CDR1 is SGHTA and CDR2 is FQGTGA. V lost 8 bases, J lost 2 bases, and 13 bases lay in between. The CDR3 consists of 13 residues. The chain's CDR3 is CASSFGSAYEQYF. The CDR3 region has the DNA TGTGCCAGCTCATTCGGGAGTGCCTACGAGCAGTACTTC. Drawing the rest from reference TRBV7-3 and TRBJ2-7, the complete variable domain is GAGVSQTPSNKVTEKGKYVELRCDPISGHTALYWYRQSLGQGPEFLIYFQGTGAADDSGLPNDRFFAVRPEGSVSTLKIQRTERGDSAVYLCASSFGSAYEQYFGPGTRLTVT.

The J gene is TRBJ1-5, the V gene TRBV9; the match to TRBD1 covers 8 bases. V shed 4 bases, J shed 3 bases, and the junction held 6 bases outside the gene matches. The CDR3 sequence is 15 residues long. Per the germline V gene, CDR1 is SGDLS and CDR2 is YYNGEE. Here the CDR3 reads CASSTRGQANQPQHF. The CDR3 region has the DNA TGTGCCAGCAGCACAAGGGGACAGGCCAATCAGCCCCAGCATTTT.

The gene calls are TRBV9 and TRBJ2-3, with D tentatively TRBD2 (6 bases). Germline CDR1 and CDR2: SGDLS and YYNGEE. The CDR3 extends over 15 amino acids. Trimming took 3 bases from V and 2 from J, leaving 13 bases between them. The CDR3 spells CASSEDYPTTDTQYF. The CDR3 coding sequence is TGTGCCAGCAGCGAGGACTATCCGACCACAGATACGCAGTATTTT.

This chain uses TRBV7-2 with TRBJ1-2; D perhaps matches TRBD1 (5 bases). CDR3 length: 14 amino acids. The germline V and J ends were trimmed by 1 base and 4 bases, with 10 bases remaining between them. Germline lookup yields CDR1 SGHTA and CDR2 FQGNSA. Written as DNA, the CDR3 is TGTGCCAGCAGCTTAGGACGGGACCTCTATGGCTACACCTTC. This gives the protein CASSLGRDLYGYTF. The full variable domain, with the rest looked up from reference TRBV7-2 and TRBJ1-2, is GAGVSQSPSNKVTEKGKDVELRCDPISGHTALYWYRQSLGQGLEFLIYFQGNSAPDKSGLPSDRFSAERTGGSVSTLTIQRTQQEDSAVYLCASSLGRDLYGYTFGSGTRLTVV.

Turning to this clone: The same CDR3 arises from other DNA sequences in this sample as well. The chain uses TRBV5-4 and TRBJ2-5; possibly TRBD2 for D (6 bases). The CDR3 has 12 residues. Germline V CDR1 and CDR2: SGHNT, YYREEE (reference sequence). Trimming cost V 4 bases and J 2 bases, with 6 bases left between them. CDR3 loop: CASSRGQETQYF. Written as DNA, the CDR3 is TGTGCCAGCAGCCGGGGGCAAGAGACCCAGTACTTC.